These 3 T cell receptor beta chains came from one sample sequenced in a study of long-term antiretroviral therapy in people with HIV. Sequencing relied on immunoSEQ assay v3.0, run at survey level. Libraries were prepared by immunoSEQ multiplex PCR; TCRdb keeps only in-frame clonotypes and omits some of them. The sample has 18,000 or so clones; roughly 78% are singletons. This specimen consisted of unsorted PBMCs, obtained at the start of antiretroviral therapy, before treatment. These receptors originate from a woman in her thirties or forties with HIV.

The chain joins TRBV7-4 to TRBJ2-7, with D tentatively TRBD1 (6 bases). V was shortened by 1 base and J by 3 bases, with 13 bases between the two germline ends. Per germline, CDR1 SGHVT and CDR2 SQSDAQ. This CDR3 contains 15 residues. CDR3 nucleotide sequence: TGTGCCAGCAGCTTAGACACAGGGCCGTACTACGAGCAGTACTTC. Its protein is CASSLDTGPYYEQYF.

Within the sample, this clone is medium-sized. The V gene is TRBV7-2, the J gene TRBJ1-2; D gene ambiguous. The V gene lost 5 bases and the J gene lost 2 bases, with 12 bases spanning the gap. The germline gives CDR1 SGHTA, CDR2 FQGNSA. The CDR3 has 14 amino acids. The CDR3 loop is CASSVDLRNYGYTF. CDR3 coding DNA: TGTGCCAGCAGCGTGGACCTAAGGAACTATGGCTACACCTTC.

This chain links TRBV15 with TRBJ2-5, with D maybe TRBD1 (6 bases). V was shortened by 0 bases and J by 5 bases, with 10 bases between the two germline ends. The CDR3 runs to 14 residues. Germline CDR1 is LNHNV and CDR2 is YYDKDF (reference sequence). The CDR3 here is CATSRDTGLETQYF. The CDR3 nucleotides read TGTGCCACCAGCAGAGATACAGGGTTGGAGACCCAGTACTTC.